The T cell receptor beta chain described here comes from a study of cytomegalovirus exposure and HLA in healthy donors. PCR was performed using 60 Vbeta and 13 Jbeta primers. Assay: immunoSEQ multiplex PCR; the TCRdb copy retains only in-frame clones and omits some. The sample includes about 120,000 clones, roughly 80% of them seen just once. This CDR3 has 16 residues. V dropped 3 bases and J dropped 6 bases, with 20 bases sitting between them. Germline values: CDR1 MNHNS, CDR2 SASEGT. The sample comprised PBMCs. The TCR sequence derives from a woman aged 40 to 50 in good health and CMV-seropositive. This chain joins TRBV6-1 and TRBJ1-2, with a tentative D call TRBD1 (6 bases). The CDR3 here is CASSEDSLIRLDGYTF. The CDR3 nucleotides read TGTGCCAGCAGTGAGGACAGCCTTATAAGGTTGGATGGCTACACCTTC.